This T cell receptor (beta chain) was documented in a study of blood T cell repertoires in COVID-19. Study summary: Sites in the United States, Italy and Spain provided acute and convalescent COVID-19 samples. The analysed material was cDNA or gDNA that came from T cells, B-cell-depleted T cells, or PBMCs.

Profiled with immunoSEQ multiplex PCR; TCRdb holds only in-frame clones, not every one. This table has a few hundred thousand clones, 85% to 90% appearing once. One Seattle source followed patients from active infection through their disease course. The CDR3 contains 18 residues. The sequence was collected from a man younger than 30 with COVID-19, enrolled during active disease. This rearrangement joins TRBV21-1 to TRBJ2-7; the table's D call of TRBD2 was not tested on the DNA. TRBV21-1 constitutes a pseudogene. The specimen sequenced was peripheral blood. As DNA, the CDR3 is TGTGCCAGATTTCTCCTTAGCAAATCAGCGGGAGTATCGGCCGAGCAGTACTTC. It codes for CARFLLSKSAGVSAEQYF.